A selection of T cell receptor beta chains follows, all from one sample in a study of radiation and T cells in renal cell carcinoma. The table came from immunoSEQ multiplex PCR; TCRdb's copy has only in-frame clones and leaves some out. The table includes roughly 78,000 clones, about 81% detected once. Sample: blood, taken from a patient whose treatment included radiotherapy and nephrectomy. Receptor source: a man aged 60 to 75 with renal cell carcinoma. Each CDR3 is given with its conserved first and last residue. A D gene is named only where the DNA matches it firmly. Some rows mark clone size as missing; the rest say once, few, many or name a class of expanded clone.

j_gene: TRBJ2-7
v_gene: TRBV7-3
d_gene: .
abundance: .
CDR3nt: TGTGCCAGCAGCTTAGGGGCAGGAGCCCCCTACGAGCAGTACTTC
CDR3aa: CASSLGAGAPYEQYF

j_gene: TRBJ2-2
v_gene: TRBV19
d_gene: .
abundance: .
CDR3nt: TGTGCCAGTAAATTTTACAGGGACACCGGGGAGCTGTTTTTT
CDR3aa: CASKFYRDTGELFF

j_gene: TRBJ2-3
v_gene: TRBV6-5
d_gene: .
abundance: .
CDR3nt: TGTGCCAGCAGTTACTCTAAGGGGGGCTGGGATACGCAGTATTTT
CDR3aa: CASSYSKGGWDTQYF

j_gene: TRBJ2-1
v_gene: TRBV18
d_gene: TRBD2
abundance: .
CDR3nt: TGTGCCAGCTCACCGACCACCGGGACTAGCGGGATGAATGAGCAGTTCTTC
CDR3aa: CASSPTTGTSGMNEQFF

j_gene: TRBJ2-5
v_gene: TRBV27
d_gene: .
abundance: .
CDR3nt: TGTGCCAGCGGGGGGCTCGGGGAGACCCAGTACTTC
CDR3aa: CASGGLGETQYF

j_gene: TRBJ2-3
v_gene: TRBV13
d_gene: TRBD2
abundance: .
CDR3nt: TGTGCCAGCAGCTTAGAGGCGGGAGCCACAGATACGCAGTATTTT
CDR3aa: CASSLEAGATDTQYF

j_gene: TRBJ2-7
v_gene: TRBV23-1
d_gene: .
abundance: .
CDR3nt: TGCGCCAGCAGCCCCGTAATTGGGGGCGGGAATAACGACGAGCAGTACTTC
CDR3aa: CASSPVIGGGNNDEQYF

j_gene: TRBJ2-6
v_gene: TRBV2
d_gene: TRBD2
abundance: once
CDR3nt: TGTGCCAGCAGTGTGGAGCGGGACCCAGTCGTCCTGACTTTC
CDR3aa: CASSVERDPVVLTF

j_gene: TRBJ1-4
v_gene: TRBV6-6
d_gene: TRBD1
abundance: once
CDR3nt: TGTGCCAGCAGCCACGGACAGGGAAAACTGTTTTTT
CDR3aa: CASSHGQGKLFF

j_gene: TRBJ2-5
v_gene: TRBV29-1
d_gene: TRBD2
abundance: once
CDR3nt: TGCAGCGTTCAGGGGAGAAAGCTCCCGACTAGCGGGAGCGCTCAAGAGACCCAGTACTTC
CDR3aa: CSVQGRKLPTSGSAQETQYF

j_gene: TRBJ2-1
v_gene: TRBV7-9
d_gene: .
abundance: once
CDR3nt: TGTGCCAGCGGTAGCAGGAGCTCCTACAATGAGCAGTTCTTC
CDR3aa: CASGSRSSYNEQFF

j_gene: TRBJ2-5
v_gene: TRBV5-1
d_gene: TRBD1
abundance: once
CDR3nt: TGCGCCAGCAGGGGACAGGGGATGGAGACCCAGTACTTC
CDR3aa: CASRGQGMETQYF

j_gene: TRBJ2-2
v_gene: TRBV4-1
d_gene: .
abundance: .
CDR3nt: TGCGCCAGCACCGTAATACAGGGAACCGGGGAGCTGTTTTTT
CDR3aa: CASTVIQGTGELFF

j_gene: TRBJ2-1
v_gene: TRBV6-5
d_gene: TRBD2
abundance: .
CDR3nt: TGTGCCAGCAGTTTTTTGGGACTAGCGGGGGGGGAGCAGTTCTTC
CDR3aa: CASSFLGLAGGEQFF

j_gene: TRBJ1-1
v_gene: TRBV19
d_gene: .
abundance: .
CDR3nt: TGTGCCAGTAGTATAGTAGCCCGGGTCAGAGACAGACCTCCCAAGAACACTGAAGCTTTCTTT
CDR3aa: CASSIVARVRDRPPKNTEAFF

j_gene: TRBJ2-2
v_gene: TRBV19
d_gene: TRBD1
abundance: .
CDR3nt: TGTGCCAGTAGTTCCTACCGGGACAGGCCGAACACCGGGGAGCTGTTTTTT
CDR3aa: CASSSYRDRPNTGELFF

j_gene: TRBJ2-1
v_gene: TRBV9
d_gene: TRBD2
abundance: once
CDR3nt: TGTGCCAGCAGCGTCCTAGCGGGTACCTTCAATGAGCAGTTCTTC
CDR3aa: CASSVLAGTFNEQFF

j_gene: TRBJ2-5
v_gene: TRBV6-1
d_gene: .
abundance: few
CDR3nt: TGTGCCAGCATCCGACAGGTGGGGGAGACCCAGTACTTC
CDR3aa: CASIRQVGETQYF

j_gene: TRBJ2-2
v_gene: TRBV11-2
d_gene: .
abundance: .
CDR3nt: TGTGCCAGCAGCTTAGATCCTCAGTCCGGGGAGCTGTTTTTT
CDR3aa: CASSLDPQSGELFF

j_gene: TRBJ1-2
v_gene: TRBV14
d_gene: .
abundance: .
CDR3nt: TGTGCCAGCAGCCAAGATTTGAAGGGGCCCTATGGCTACACCTTC
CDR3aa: CASSQDLKGPYGYTF

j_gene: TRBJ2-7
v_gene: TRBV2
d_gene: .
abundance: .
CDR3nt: TGTGCCAGCAGTGTAGGGGGATACGAGCAGTACTTC
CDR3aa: CASSVGGYEQYF

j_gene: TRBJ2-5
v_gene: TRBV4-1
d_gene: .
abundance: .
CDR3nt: TGCGCCAGCAGCCAAGGAGTCAGAGACCACCGGCCAGAGACCCAGTACTTC
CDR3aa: CASSQGVRDHRPETQYF

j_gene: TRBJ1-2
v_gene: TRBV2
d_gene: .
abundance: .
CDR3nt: TGTGCCAGCATTATAGGGACCGTGGGGGAAGGCTACACCTTC
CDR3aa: CASIIGTVGEGYTF

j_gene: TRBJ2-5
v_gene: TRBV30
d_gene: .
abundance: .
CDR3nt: TGTGCCTGGGTACCCCTGGCCCAAGAGACCCAGTACTTC
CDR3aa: CAWVPLAQETQYF